This TCR beta chain was retrieved from a study of cytomegalovirus exposure and HLA in healthy donors. The trim removed 0 bases at V and 9 bases at J, leaving 11 bases unmatched. This CDR3 has 15 residues. In germline, CDR1 is SGDLS, CDR2 YYNGEE. PCR used 60 Vbeta primers and 13 Jbeta primers. TCRdb keeps only in-frame clones here, not all; method: immunoSEQ multiplex PCR. The sample carries about 180,000 clones, 82% recorded once. This chain joins TRBV9 and TRBJ2-7, with 8 bases identical to TRBD1. The sample taken for sequencing was PBMCs. This clonotype was sampled from a man aged 40-50 years in good health and CMV-seronegative. The CDR3 loop reads CASSVEPGGAGGQYF. CDR3 nucleotides: TGTGCCAGCAGCGTAGAGCCAGGGGGCGCCGGCGGGCAGTACTTC.